Listed here are 11 T cell receptor beta chains from one sample, sequenced in a study of blood T cells in healthy people across ages. With a J-beta primer mix and a sample-barcoded 5' primer, a second PCR ran roughly 6 to 11 cycles. TCRdb used MiXCR to reprocess the 5' RACE reads, holding one entry per CDR3 protein. The top ten clones hold roughly a fifth of a sample with 650,000 to 800,000 distinct CDR3 sequences, more than 40% of them seen once. Material for sequencing was blood. The origin of the receptors is a man in his sixties in good health.

V is TRBV6-6 and J is TRBJ2-7; D not certain. V was clipped by 6 bases and J by 6 bases, with 12 bases between them. Germline values: CDR1 MNHNY, CDR2 SVGAGI (reference sequence). The CDR3 has 12 residues. CDR3 in amino acids: CASRTDEAEQYF. CDR3 bases: TGTGCCAGCAGAACTGATGAAGCCGAGCAGTACTTC.

The gene calls are TRBV6-2 or TRBV6-3 and TRBJ2-1, with D perhaps TRBD1 or TRBD2 (5 bases each). From germline, CDR1 is MNHEY and CDR2 SVGEGT. Trimming removed 2 bases from V and 7 bases from J, with 12 bases in between. The length of the CDR3 is 14 residues. The CDR3 region has the DNA TGTGCCAGCAGTTACCAGGGTTGGAGGAATGAGCAGTTCTTC. This encodes CASSYQGWRNEQFF.

On this clonotype: Mismatch with germline at one junction end may stem from a read error. V usage is TRBV5-1 and J usage is TRBJ2-3; 8 positions agree with TRBD1. The CDR3 covers 14 residues. The V gene's germline CDR1 is SGHRS and CDR2 YFSETQ. The chain's CDR3 is CASSSTGGTVTQYF. In DNA, the CDR3 is TGCGCCAGCAGCTCTACAGGGGGTACAGTTACGCAGTATTTT. The whole variable domain, remainder taken from reference TRBV5-1 and TRBJ2-3, is KAGVTQTPRYLIKTRGQQVTLSCSPISGHRSVSWYQQTPGQGLQFLFEYFSETQRNKGNFPGRFSGRQFSNSRSEMNVSTLELGDSALYLCASSSTGGTVTQYFGPGTRLTVL.

CDR3 amino acids: CASSPSNGITYEQYF. The CDR3 DNA follows: TGTGCCAGCAGCCCGAGTAACGGGATAACCTACGAGCAGTACTTC. The rearrangement joins TRBV7-9 to TRBJ2-5, with a tentative D call TRBD2 (5 bases). The last part of the DNA fits TRBJ2-7 better; the J call may be wrong. The CDR3 length is 15 residues. CDR1 and CDR2 from the germline V gene are SEHNR and FQNEAQ (reference sequence).

This clonotype was observed a handful of times. The CDR3 nucleotides read TGTGCCAGCAGCTTAGCGTTTGGCCGGTTGTTATCCTTGTCTGGGGCCAACGTCCTGACTTTC. Protein sequence: CASSLAFGRLLSLSGANVLTF. V gene TRBV11-1 combines with J gene TRBJ2-6; D is uncertain. V dropped 0 bases and J dropped 1 base, with 22 bases sitting between them. This CDR3 spans 21 amino acids. In germline, CDR1 is SGHAT, CDR2 FQDESV (reference sequence).

This rearrangement joins TRBV5-1 to TRBJ2-3; D gene ambiguous. The V end lost 4 bases, the J end lost 2 bases, and 11 bases lay between the germline ends. In germline, CDR1 is SGHRS, CDR2 YFSETQ. This CDR3 is 14 amino acids long. The CDR3 sequence is CASSPRSATDTQYF. The CDR3 nucleotides read TGCGCCAGCAGCCCCCGGAGTGCCACAGATACGCAGTATTTT.

The rearrangement uses TRBV7-2 and TRBJ1-1; D remains unclear. Germline CDR1 is SGHTA and CDR2 is FQGNSA. Trimming removed 6 bases at V and 5 bases at J, with 10 bases between. The CDR3 is 12 residues long. The CDR3 loop reads CASRLDGTEAFF. The DNA of the CDR3 is TGTGCCAGCAGATTGGACGGGACTGAAGCTTTCTTT.

The rearrangement uses TRBV6-5 and TRBJ2-3, with D possibly matching TRBD2 (6 bases). CDR3 length equals 15 residues. Trimming took 6 bases from V and 5 from J, leaving 18 bases between them. Per the germline V gene, CDR1 is MNHEY and CDR2 is SVGAGI. CDR3 bases: TGTGCCAGCAGAAAACGGGACTCCCATCAAGATACGCAGTATTTT. Residues: CASRKRDSHQDTQYF.

V and J are TRBV7-9 and TRBJ1-5; D perhaps matches TRBD1 (5 bases). The CDR3 is made up of 14 amino acids. Germline lookup yields CDR1 SEHNR and CDR2 FQNEAQ (reference sequence). Trimming removed 5 bases at V and 1 base at J, with 9 bases between. CDR3 sequence: CASSPRDSNQPQHF. CDR3 nucleotide sequence: TGTGCCAGCAGCCCCAGGGACAGCAATCAGCCCCAGCATTTT.

On this clonotype: Relative to the germline gene, one junction end is altered; a read error may explain this. This rearrangement joins TRBV2 to TRBJ2-7, with D possibly TRBD1 on 5 matching bases. TRBJ2-5 matches the DNA end more closely, so the J call is doubtful. The germline V gene has CDR1 SNHLY and CDR2 FYNNEI. This CDR3 contains 14 residues. CDR3 sequence (DNA): TGTGCCAACAGTGTCGACAGAGCTCAAGAGACCCAGTACTTC. Translation: CANSVDRAQETQYF.

In its sample, this clonotype was seen many times. The V and J genes are TRBV28 and TRBJ2-7, with D perhaps matching TRBD1 (6 bases). Germline CDR1 is MDHEN and CDR2 is SYDVKM. Trimming pared 5 bases from V and 0 bases from J, leaving 14 bases between. The CDR3 covers 15 residues. This CDR3 is CASSLLRGSSYEQYF. The CDR3 nucleotides read TGTGCCAGCAGTCTCCTCAGGGGCTCCTCCTACGAGCAGTACTTC.